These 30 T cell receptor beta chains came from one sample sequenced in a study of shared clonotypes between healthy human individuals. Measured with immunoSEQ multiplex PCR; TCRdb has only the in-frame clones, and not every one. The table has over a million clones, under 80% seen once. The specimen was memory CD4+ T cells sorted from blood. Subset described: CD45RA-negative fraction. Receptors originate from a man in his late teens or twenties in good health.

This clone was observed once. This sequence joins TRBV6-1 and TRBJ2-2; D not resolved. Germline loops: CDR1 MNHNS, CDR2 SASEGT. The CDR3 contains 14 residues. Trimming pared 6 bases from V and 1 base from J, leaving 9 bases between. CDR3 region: CASRALGNTGELFF. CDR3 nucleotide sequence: TGTGCCAGCAGGGCCCTGGGGAACACCGGGGAGCTGTTTTTT.

The CDR3 region is CASSITSGGSADTQYF. DNA of the CDR3: TGTGCCAGCAGCATTACTAGCGGGGGATCGGCAGATACGCAGTATTTT. The chain employs TRBV7-6 and TRBJ2-3; 11 nucleotides agree with TRBD2. CDR1 SGHVS and CDR2 FNYEAQ come from the germline V gene. The CDR3 has 16 amino acids. Losses at the gene ends were 5 bases for V and 4 bases for J; bases not matched to a gene: 8.

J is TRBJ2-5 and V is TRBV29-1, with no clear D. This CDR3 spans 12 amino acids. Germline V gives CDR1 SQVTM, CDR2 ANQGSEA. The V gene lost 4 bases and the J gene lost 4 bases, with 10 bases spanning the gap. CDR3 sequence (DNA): TGCAGCGTTGCAGCTGACGGAGAGACCCAGTACTTC. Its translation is CSVAADGETQYF.

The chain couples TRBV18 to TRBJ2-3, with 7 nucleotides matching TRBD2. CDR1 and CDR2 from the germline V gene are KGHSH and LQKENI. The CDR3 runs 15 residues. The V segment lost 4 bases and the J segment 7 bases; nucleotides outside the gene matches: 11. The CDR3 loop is CASSLQRGELNTQYF. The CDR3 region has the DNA TGTGCCAGCTCACTGCAGCGGGGCGAGTTGAATACGCAGTATTTT.

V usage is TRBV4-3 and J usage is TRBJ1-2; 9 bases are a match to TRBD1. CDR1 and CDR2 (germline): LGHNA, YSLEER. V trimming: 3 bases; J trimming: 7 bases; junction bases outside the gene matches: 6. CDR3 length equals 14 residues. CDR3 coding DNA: TGCGCCAGCAGCCACCCACAGGGGGCGGGTGGCTACACCTTC. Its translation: CASSHPQGAGGYTF.

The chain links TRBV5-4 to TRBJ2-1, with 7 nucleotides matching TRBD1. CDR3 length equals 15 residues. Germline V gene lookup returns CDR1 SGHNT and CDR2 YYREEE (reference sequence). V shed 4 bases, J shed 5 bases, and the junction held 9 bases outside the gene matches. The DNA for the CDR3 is TGTGCCAGCAGCCATGACAGGGATCGGAACAATGAGCAGTTCTTC. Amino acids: CASSHDRDRNNEQFF. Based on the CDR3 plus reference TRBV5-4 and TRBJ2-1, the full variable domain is ETGVTQSPTHLIKTRGQQVTLRCSSQSGHNTVSWYQQALGQGPQFIFQYYREEENGRGNFPPRFSGLQFPNYSSELNVNALELDDSALYLCASSHDRDRNNEQFFGPGTRLTVL.

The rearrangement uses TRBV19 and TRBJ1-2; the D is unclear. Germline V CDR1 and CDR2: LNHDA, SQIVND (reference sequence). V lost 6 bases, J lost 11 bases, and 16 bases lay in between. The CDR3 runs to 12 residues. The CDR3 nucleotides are TGTGCCAGTAGAGACGCGGGGAGTAGGTACACCTTC. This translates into CASRDAGSRYTF.

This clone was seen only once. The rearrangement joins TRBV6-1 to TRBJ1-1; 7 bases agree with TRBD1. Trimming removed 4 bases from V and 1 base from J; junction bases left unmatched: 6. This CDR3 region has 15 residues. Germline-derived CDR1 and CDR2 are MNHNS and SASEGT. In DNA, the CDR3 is TGTGCCAGCAGTGTCCAGGGACAGCCGAACACTGAAGCTTTCTTT. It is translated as CASSVQGQPNTEAFF.

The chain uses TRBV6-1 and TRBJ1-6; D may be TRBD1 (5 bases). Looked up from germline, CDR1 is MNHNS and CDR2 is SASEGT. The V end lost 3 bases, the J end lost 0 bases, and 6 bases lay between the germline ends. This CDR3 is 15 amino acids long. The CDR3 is CASSETDSYNSPLHF. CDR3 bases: TGTGCCAGCAGTGAGACAGACTCCTATAATTCACCCCTCCACTTT.

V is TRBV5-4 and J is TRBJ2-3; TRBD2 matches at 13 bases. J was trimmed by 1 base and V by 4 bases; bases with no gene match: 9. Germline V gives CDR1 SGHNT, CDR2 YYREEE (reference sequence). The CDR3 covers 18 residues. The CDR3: CASSRGLAGVLGTDTQYF. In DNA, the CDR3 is TGTGCCAGCAGCAGAGGACTAGCGGGGGTCCTTGGCACAGATACGCAGTATTTT.

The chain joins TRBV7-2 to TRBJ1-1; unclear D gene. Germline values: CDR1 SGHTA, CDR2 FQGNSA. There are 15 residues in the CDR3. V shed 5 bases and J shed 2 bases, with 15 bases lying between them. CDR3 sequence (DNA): TGTGCCAGCAGCCCTCTCTTAAGTTTAAACACTGAAGCTTTCTTT. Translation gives CASSPLLSLNTEAFF.

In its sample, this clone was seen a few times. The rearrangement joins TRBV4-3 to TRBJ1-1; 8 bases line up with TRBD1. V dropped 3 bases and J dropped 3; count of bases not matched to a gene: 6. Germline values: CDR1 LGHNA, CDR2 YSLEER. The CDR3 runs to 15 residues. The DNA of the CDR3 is TGCGCCAGCAGCCACCAGACAGGGGCGGACACTGAAGCTTTCTTT. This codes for CASSHQTGADTEAFF.

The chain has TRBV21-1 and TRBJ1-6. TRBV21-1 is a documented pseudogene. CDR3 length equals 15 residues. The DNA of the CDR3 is TGTGCCAGCAGCGGGTTCTCCCTCTATAATTCACCCCTCCACTTT. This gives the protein CASSGFSLYNSPLHF.

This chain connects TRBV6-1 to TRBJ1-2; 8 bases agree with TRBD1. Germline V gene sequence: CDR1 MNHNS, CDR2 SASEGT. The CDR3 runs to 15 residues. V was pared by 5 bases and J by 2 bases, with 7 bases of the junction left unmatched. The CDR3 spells CASSHGQGTNYGYTF. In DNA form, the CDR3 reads TGTGCCAGCAGTCATGGACAGGGTACAAACTATGGCTACACCTTC.

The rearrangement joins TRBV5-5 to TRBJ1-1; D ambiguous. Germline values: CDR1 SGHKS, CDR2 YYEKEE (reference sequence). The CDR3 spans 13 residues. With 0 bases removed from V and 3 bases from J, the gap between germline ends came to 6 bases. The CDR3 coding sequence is TGTGCCAGCAGCTTGGACCTGGACACTGAAGCTTTCTTT. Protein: CASSLDLDTEAFF.

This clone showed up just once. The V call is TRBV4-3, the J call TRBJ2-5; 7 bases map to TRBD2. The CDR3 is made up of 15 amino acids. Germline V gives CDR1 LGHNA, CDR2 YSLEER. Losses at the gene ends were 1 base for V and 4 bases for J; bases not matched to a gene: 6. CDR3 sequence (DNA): TGCGCCAGCAGCCAAGCAGGGCGCGGGGGAGAGACCCAGTACTTC. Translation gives CASSQAGRGGETQYF.

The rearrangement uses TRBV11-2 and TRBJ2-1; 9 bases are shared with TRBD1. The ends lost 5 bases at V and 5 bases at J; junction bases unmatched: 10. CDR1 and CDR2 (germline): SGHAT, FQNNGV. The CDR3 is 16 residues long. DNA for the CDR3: TGTGCCAGCAGCACCCTCTGGACAGGGGCAGACAATGAGCAGTTCTTC. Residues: CASSTLWTGADNEQFF.

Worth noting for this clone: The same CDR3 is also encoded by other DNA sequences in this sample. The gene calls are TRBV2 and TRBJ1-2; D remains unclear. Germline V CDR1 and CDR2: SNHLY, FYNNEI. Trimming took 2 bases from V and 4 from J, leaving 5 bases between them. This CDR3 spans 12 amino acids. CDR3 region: CASSENGYGYTF. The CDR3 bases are TGTGCCAGCAGTGAAAACGGCTATGGCTACACCTTC.

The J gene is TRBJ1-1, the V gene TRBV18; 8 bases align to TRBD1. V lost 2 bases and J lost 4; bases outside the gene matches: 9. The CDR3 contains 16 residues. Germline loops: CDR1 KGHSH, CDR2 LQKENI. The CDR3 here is CASSPSRTGWTTEAFF. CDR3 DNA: TGTGCCAGCTCACCAAGCCGGACAGGGTGGACCACTGAAGCTTTCTTT.

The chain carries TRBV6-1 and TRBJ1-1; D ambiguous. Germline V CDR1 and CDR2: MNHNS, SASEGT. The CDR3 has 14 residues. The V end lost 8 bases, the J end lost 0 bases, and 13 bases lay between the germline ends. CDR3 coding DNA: TGTGCCAGCCTAACGGCCCCTATGAACACTGAAGCTTTCTTT. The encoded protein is CASLTAPMNTEAFF.

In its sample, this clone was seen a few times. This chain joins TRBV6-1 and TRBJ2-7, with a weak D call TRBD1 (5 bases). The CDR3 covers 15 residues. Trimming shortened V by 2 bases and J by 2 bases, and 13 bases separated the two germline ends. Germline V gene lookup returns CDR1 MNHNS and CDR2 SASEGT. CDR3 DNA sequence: TGTGCCAGCAGTGAATCAGGGAAAGGAGCCTACGAGCAGTACTTC. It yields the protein CASSESGKGAYEQYF.

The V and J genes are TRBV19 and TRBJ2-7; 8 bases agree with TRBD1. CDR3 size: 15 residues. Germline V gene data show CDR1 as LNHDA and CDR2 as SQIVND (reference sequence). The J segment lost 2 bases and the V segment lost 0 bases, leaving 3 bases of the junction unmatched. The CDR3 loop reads CASSIDATGAYEQYF. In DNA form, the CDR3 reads TGTGCCAGTAGTATAGATGCGACAGGGGCCTACGAGCAGTACTTC.

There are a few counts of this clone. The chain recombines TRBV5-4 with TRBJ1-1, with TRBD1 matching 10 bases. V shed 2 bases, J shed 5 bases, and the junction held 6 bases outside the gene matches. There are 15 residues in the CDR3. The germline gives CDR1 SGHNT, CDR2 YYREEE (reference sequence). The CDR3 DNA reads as TGTGCCAGCAGCTTTGCAGACAGGGGGCATACTGAAGCTTTCTTT. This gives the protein CASSFADRGHTEAFF. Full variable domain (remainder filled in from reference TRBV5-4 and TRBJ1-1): ETGVTQSPTHLIKTRGQQVTLRCSSQSGHNTVSWYQQALGQGPQFIFQYYREEENGRGNFPPRFSGLQFPNYSSELNVNALELDDSALYLCASSFADRGHTEAFFGQGTRLTVV.

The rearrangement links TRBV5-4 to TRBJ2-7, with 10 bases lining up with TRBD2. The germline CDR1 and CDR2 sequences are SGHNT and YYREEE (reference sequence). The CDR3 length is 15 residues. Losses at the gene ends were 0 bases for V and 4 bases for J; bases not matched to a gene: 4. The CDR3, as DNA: TGTGCCAGCAGCTTGGTGGCTAGCGGGAGTTACGAGCAGTACTTC. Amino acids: CASSLVASGSYEQYF. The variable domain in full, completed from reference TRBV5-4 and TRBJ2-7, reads ETGVTQSPTHLIKTRGQQVTLRCSSQSGHNTVSWYQQALGQGPQFIFQYYREEENGRGNFPPRFSGLQFPNYSSELNVNALELDDSALYLCASSLVASGSYEQYFGPGTRLTVT.

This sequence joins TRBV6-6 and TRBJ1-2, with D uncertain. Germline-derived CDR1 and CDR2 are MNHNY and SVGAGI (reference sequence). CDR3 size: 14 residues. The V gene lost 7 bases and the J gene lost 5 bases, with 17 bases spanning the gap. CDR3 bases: TGTGCCAGCATTCCCGCCGGAGTGGGATATGGCTACACCTTC. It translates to CASIPAGVGYGYTF.

This CDR3 reads CASNAGSSYNSPLHF. CDR3 coding DNA: TGTGCCAGCAACGCGGGGAGCTCCTATAATTCACCCCTCCACTTT. The rearrangement joins TRBV7-9 to TRBJ1-6; unclear D gene. CDR3 size: 15 residues. The germline V and J ends were trimmed by 7 bases and 0 bases, with 10 bases remaining between them. Germline V CDR1 and CDR2: SEHNR, FQNEAQ (reference sequence).

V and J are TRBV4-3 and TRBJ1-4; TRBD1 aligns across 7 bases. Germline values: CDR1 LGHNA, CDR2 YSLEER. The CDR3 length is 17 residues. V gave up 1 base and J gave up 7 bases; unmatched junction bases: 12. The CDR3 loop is CASSQVGTRQGGEKLFF. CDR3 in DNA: TGCGCCAGCAGCCAAGTAGGGACAAGACAGGGCGGTGAAAAACTGTTTTTT.

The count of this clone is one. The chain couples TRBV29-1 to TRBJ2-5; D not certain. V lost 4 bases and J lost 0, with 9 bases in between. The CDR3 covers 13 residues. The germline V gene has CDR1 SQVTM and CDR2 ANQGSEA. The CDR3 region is CSVAFLDQETQYF. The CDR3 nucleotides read TGCAGCGTTGCGTTTCTCGACCAAGAGACCCAGTACTTC.

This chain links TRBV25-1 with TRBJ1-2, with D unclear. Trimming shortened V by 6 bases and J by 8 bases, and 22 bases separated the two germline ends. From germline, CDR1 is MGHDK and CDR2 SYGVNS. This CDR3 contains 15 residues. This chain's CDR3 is CASRPPGQSPMGYTF. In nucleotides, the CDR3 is TGTGCCAGCAGGCCTCCGGGCCAGTCGCCTATGGGCTACACCTTC.

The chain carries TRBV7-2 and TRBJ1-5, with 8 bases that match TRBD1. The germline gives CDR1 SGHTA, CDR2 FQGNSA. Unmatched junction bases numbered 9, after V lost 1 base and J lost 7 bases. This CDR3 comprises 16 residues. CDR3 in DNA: TGTGCCAGCAGCTTAGACCCCAGGGGGCGTGGGCAGCCCCAGCATTTT. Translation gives CASSLDPRGRGQPQHF.